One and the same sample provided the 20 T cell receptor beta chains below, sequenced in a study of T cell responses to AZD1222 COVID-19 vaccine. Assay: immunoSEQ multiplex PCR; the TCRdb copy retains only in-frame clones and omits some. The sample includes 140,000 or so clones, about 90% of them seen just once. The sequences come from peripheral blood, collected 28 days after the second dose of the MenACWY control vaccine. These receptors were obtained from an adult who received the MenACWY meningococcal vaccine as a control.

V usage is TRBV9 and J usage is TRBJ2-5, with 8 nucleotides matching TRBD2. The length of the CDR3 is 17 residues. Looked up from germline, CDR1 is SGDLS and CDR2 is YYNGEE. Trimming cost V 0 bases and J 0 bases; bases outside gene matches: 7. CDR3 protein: CASSVAWGGGNQETQYF. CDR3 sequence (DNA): TGTGCCAGCAGCGTAGCGTGGGGCGGGGGGAACCAAGAGACCCAGTACTTC.

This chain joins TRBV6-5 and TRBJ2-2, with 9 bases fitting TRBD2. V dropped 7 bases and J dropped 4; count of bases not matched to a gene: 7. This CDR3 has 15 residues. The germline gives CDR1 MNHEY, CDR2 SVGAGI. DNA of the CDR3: TGTGCCAGCACCGAGCGGGGGGCCTCCACCGGGGAGCTGTTTTTT. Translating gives CASTERGASTGELFF.

CDR3 residues: CSVGGSLSANYGYTF. The CDR3 DNA follows: TGCAGCGTTGGGGGGAGCCTGTCGGCTAACTATGGCTACACCTTC. V usage is TRBV29-1 and J usage is TRBJ1-2; possibly TRBD1 for D (5 bases). Germline V gives CDR1 SQVTM, CDR2 ANQGSEA. This CDR3 has 15 amino acids. V shed 4 bases and J shed 0 bases, with 15 bases lying between them.

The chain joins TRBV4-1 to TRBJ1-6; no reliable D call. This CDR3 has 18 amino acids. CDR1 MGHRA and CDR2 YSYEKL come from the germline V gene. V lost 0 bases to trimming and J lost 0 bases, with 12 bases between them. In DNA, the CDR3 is TGCGCCAGCAGCCAAGATCCAGAGCCAAGCTCCTATAATTCACCCCTCCACTTT. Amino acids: CASSQDPEPSSYNSPLHF.

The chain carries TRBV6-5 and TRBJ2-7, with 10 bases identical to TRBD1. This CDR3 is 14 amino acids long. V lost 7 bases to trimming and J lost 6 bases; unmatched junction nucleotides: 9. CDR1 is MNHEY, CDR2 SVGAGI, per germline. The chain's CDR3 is CASTIGTGVSEQYF. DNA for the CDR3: TGTGCCAGCACAATCGGGACAGGGGTCTCCGAGCAGTACTTC.

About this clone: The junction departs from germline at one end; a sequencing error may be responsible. The CDR3 here is CASSYGQGVNF. DNA of the CDR3: TGTGCCAGCAGCTACGGGCAGGGAGTAAACTTC. The chain uses TRBV7-9 and TRBJ2-7; D may match TRBD1 or TRBD2 (5 bases each). This CDR3 region has 11 residues. CDR1 is SEHNR, CDR2 FQNEAQ, per germline (reference sequence).

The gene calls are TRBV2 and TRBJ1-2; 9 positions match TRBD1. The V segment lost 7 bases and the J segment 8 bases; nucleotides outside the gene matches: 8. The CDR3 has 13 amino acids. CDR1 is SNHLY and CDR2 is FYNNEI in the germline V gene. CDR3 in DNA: TGTGCCAGCACCCTGGGACAGGGAACCGGCTACACCTTC. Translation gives CASTLGQGTGYTF. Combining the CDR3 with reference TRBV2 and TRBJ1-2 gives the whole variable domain EPEVTQTPSHQVTQMGQEVILRCVPISNHLYFYWYRQILGQKVEFLVSFYNNEISEKSEIFDDQFSVERPDGSNFTLKIRSTKLEDSAMYFCASTLGQGTGYTFGSGTRLTVV.

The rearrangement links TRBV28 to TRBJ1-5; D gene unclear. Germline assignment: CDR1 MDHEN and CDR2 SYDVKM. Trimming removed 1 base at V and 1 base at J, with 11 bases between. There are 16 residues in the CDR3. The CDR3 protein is CASSLYRTLSNQPQHF. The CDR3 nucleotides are TGTGCCAGCAGTTTATATCGGACGTTGAGCAATCAGCCCCAGCATTTT. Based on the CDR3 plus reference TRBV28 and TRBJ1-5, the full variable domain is DVKVTQSSRYLVKRTGEKVFLECVQDMDHENMFWYRQDPGLGLRLIYFSYDVKMKEKGDIPEGYSVSREKKERFSLILESASTNQTSMYLCASSLYRTLSNQPQHFGDGTRLSIL.

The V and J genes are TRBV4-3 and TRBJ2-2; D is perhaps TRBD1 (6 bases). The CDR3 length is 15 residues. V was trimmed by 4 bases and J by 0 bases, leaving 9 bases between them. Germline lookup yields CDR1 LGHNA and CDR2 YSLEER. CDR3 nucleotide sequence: TGCGCCAGCAGCCTTAGGACAGCGAACACCGGGGAGCTGTTTTTT. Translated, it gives CASSLRTANTGELFF.

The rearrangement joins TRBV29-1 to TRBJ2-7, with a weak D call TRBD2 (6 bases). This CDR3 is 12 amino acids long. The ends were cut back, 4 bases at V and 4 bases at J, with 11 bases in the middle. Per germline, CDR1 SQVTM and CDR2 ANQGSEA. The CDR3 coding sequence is TGCAGCGTTGCCGCGGGATTTTACGAGCAGTACTTC. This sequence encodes CSVAAGFYEQYF.

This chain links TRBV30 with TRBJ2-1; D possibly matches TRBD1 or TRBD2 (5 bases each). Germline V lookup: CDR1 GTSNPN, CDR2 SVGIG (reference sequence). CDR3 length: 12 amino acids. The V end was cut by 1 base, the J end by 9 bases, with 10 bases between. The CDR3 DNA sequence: TGTGCCTGGAGTGCAACTAGGGGTGAGCAGTTCTTC. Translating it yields CAWSATRGEQFF.

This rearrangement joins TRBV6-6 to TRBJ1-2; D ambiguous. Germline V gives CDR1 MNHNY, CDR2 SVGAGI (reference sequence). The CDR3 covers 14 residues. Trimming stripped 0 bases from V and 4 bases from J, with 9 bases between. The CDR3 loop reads CASSYSSGSYGYTF. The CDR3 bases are TGTGCCAGCAGTTACTCGAGTGGGAGCTATGGCTACACCTTC.

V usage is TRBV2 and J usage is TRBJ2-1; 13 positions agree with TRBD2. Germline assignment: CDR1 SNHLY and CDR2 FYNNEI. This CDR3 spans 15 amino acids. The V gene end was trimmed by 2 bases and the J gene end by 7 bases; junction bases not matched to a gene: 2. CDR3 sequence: CASSETSGGGNEQFF. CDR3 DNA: TGTGCCAGCAGTGAAACTAGCGGGGGGGGAAATGAGCAGTTCTTC.

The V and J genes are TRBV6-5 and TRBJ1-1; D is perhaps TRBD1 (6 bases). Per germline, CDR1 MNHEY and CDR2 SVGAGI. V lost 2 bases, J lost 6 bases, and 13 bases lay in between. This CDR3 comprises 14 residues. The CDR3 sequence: CASSYVGGASEAFF. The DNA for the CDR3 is TGTGCCAGCAGTTACGTCGGGGGGGCCTCTGAAGCTTTCTTT.

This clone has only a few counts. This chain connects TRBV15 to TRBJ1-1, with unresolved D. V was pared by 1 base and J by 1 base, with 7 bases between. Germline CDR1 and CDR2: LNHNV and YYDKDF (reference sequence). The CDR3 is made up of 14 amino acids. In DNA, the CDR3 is TGTGCCACCAGCAGAGGGACCGAGAACACTGAAGCTTTCTTT. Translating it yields CATSRGTENTEAFF.

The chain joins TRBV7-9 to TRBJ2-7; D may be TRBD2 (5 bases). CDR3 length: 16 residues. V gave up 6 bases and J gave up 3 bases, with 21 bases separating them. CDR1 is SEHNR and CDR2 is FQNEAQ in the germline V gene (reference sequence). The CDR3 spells CASSSPQTGRGYEQYF. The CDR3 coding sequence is TGTGCCAGCAGTTCCCCCCAAACCGGACGGGGCTACGAGCAGTACTTC.

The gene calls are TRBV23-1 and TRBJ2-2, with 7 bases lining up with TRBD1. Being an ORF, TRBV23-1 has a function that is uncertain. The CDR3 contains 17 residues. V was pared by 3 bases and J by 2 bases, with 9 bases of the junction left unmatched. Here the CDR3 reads CASSHPRDSGNTGELFF. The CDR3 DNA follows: TGCGCCAGCAGTCACCCCCGGGACAGCGGAAACACCGGGGAGCTGTTTTTT.

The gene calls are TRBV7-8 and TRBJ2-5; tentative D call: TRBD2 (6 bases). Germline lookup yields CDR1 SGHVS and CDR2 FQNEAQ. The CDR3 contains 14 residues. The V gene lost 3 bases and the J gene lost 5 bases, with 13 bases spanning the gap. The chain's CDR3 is CASSLGVGGETQYF. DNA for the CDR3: TGTGCCAGCAGCTTGGGTGTCGGAGGGGAGACCCAGTACTTC.

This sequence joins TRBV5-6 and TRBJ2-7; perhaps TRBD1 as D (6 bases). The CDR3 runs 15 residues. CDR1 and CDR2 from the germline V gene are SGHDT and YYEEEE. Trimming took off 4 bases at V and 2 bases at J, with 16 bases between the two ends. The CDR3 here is CASSPRGQGPYEQYF. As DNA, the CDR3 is TGTGCCAGCAGCCCACGGGGCCAGGGGCCCTACGAGCAGTACTTC.

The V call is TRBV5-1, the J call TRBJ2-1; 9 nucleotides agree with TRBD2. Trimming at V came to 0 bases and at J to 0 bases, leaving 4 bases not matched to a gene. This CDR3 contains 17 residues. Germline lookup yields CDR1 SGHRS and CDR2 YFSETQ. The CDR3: CASSLASGITSYNEQFF. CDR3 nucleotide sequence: TGCGCCAGCAGCTTGGCTAGCGGGATTACCTCCTACAATGAGCAGTTCTTC.